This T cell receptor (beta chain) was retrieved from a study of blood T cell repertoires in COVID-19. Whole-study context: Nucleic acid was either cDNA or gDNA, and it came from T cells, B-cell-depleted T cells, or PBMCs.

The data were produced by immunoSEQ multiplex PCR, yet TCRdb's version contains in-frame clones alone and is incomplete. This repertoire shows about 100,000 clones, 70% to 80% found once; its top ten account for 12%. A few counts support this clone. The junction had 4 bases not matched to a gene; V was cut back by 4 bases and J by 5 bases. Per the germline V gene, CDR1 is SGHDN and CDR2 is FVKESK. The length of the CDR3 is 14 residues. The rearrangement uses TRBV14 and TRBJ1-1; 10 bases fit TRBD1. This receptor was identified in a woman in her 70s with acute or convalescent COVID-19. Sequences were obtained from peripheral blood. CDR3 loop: CASSPRQGATEAFF. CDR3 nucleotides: TGTGCCAGCAGCCCCCGACAGGGGGCAACTGAAGCTTTCTTT. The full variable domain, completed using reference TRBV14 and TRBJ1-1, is EAGVTQFPSHSVIEKGQTVTLRCDPISGHDNLYWYRRVMGKEIKFLLHFVKESKQDESGMPNNRFLAERTGGTYSTLKVQPAELEDSGVYFCASSPRQGATEAFFGQGTRLTVV.